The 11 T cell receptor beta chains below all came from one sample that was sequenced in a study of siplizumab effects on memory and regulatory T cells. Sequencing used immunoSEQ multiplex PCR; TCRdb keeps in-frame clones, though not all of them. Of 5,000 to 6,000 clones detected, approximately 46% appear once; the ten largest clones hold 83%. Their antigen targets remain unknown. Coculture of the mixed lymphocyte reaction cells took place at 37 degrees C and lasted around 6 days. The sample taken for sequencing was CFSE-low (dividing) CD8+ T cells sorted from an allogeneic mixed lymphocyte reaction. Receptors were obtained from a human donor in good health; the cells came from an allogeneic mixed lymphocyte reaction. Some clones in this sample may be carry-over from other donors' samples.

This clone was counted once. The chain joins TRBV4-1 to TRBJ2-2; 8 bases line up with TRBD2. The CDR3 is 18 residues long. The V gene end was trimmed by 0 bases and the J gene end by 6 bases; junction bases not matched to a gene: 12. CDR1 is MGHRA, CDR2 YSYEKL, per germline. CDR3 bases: TGCGCCAGCAGCCAAGATCGGGGGGGCCCCGACCAACCCGGGGAGCTGTTTTTT. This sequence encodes CASSQDRGGPDQPGELFF.

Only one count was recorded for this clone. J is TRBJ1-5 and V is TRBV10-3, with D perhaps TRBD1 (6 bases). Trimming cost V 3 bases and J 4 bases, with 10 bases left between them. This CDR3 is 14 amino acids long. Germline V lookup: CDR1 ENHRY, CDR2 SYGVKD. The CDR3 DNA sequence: TGTGCCATCAGTGAATGGACAGTGAATCAGCCCCAGCATTTT. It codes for CAISEWTVNQPQHF.

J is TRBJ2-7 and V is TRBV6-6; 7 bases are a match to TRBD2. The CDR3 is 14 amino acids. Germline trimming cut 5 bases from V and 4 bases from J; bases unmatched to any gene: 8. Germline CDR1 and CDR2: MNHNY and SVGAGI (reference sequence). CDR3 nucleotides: TGTGCCAGCAGTGCCGGACTAGGTGGATACGAGCAGTACTTC. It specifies CASSAGLGGYEQYF.

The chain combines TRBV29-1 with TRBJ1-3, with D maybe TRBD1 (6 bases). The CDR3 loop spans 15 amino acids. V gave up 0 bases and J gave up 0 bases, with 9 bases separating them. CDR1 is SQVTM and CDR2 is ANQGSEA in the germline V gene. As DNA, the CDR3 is TGCAGCGTTGAAGATCAGGGGATCTCTGGAAACACCATATATTTT. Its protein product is CSVEDQGISGNTIYF.

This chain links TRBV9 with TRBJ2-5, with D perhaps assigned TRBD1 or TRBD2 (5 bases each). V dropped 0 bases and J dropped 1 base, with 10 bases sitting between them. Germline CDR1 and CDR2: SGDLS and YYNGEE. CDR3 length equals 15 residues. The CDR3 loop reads CASSVGGGSQETQYF. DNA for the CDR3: TGTGCCAGCAGCGTAGGTGGGGGTAGCCAAGAGACCCAGTACTTC.

Here the CDR3 DNA reads TGTGCCAGCAGGGAGGGGACTAGCGGGAGCTTGGGCACAGATACGCAGTATTTT. It yields the protein CASREGTSGSLGTDTQYF. The chain has TRBV11-2 and TRBJ2-3; 14 bases agree with TRBD2. The CDR3 has 18 amino acids. The V and J ends lost 6 bases and 1 base, in that order; junction bases with no gene match: 9. In germline, CDR1 is SGHAT, CDR2 FQNNGV.

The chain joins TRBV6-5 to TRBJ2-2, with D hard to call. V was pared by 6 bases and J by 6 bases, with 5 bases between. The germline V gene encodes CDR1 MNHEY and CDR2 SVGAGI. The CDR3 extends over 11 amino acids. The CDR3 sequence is CASSLAGELFF. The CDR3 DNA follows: TGTGCCAGCAGCCTGGCCGGGGAGCTGTTTTTT.

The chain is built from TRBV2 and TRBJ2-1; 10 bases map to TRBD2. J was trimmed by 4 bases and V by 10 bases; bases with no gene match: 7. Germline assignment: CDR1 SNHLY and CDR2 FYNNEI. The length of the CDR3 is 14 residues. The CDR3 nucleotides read TGTGCCACCCCTAGCGGGAGAGATTACAATGAGCAGTTCTTC. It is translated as CATPSGRDYNEQFF. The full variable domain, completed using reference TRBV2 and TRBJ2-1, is EPEVTQTPSHQVTQMGQEVILRCVPISNHLYFYWYRQILGQKVEFLVSFYNNEISEKSEIFDDQFSVERPDGSNFTLKIRSTKLEDSAMYFCATPSGRDYNEQFFGPGTRLTVL.

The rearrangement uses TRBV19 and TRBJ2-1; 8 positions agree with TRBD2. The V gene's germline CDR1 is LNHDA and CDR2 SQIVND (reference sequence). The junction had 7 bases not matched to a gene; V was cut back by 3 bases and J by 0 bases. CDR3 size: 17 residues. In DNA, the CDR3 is TGTGCCAGTAGTATGATCGGGGGGGACAACTCCTACAATGAGCAGTTCTTC. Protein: CASSMIGGDNSYNEQFF.

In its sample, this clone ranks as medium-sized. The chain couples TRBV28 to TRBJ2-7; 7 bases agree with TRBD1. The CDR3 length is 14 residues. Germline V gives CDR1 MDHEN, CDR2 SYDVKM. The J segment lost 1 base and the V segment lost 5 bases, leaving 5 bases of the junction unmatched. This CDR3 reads CASSAGTASYEQYF. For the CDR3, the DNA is TGTGCCAGCAGTGCCGGGACAGCATCCTACGAGCAGTACTTC. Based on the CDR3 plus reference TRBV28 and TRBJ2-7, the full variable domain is DVKVTQSSRYLVKRTGEKVFLECVQDMDHENMFWYRQDPGLGLRLIYFSYDVKMKEKGDIPEGYSVSREKKERFSLILESASTNQTSMYLCASSAGTASYEQYFGPGTRLTVT.

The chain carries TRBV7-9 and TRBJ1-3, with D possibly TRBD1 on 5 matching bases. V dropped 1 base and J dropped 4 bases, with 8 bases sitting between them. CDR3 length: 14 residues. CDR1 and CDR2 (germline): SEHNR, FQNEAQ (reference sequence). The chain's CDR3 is CASSLVGTGNTIYF. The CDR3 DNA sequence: TGTGCCAGCAGCTTAGTTGGGACGGGAAACACCATATATTTT.